Listed below are T cell receptor beta chains from one sample, sequenced in a study of T cells in localized non-small cell lung cancer. The table came from immunoSEQ multiplex PCR; TCRdb's copy has only in-frame clones and leaves some out. The sample yields 1,500 to 2,000 clones, approximately 21% seen once. The source was lung tumor tissue, collected before any cancer treatment. Source of these receptors: a male donor aged 60 or over with stage I lung adenocarcinoma. CDR3s include the opening cysteine and the closing phenylalanine or tryptophan. The D gene is left open where the match is weak. Size values are once, few and many counts, or a class for expanded clones, and some rows have none.

clone_size,v_call,j_call,d_call,cdr3_nt,cdr3_aa
NA,TRBV28,TRBJ1-6,NA,TGTGCCAGCAGTTTACCGGGGGCGAATAATTCACCCCTCCACTTT,CASSLPGANNSPLHF
NA,TRBV6-8,TRBJ1-2,NA,TGTGCCAGCAGTCGCCGGCCGGAGGCTCCGGGAGGAGGCTACACCTTC,CASSRRPEAPGGGYTF
hyperexpanded,TRBV19,TRBJ2-7,NA,TGTGCCAGTAGTATAGATCTGGGCAGATTCTACGAGCAGTACTTC,CASSIDLGRFYEQYF
medium-sized,TRBV12-2,TRBJ2-3,NA,TGTGCCGTCGGACTAGCGGGGGGCCCGCTCGACCCCACAGATACGCAGTATTTT,CAVGLAGGPLDPTDTQYF
NA,TRBV6-8,TRBJ1-3,NA,TGTGCCAGCAGTTACTCGCAGGGTAACACCATATATTTT,CASSYSQGNTIYF
NA,TRBV11-3,TRBJ2-7,NA,TGTGCCAGCAGCTTGCGGAGTATAAGAGAATTTTACTCCTACGAGCAGTACTTC,CASSLRSIREFYSYEQYF
NA,TRBV11-3,TRBJ2-2,TRBD2,TGTGCCAGCAGCTTGTTAGCGGGGGGGAACACCGGGGAGCTGTTTTTT,CASSLLAGGNTGELFF
NA,TRBV7-2,TRBJ1-6,NA,TGTGCCAGCAGCTTTGTCGGGAGTTCACCCCTCCACTTT,CASSFVGSSPLHF
medium-sized,TRBV11-3,TRBJ2-7,TRBD1,TGTGCCAGCAGCTTAGGGGAGAGGACAGGCTCCTACGAGCAGTACTTC,CASSLGERTGSYEQYF
NA,TRBV29-1,TRBJ1-5,NA,TGCAGCGTTGAGTCGGGCAGACATAGCAATCAGCCCCAGCATTTT,CSVESGRHSNQPQHF
NA,TRBV30,TRBJ2-5,NA,TGTGCCTGGACCCCTCTCTCCGGGACCCTGGAGACCCAGTACTTC,CAWTPLSGTLETQYF
NA,TRBV6-8,TRBJ2-2,NA,TGTGCCAGCTCCCTGGGGCGCGGAGGCGGGGAGCTGTTTTTT,CASSLGRGGGELFF
few,TRBV6-8,TRBJ2-3,TRBD2,TGTGCCATCAAGTCTAGCGGGGGGGGCACAGATACGCAGTATTTT,CAIKSSGGGTDTQYF
few,TRBV27,TRBJ2-7,TRBD1,TGTGCCAGCAGTTTAGCCGGGACAGGGGGTTACGAGCAGTACTTC,CASSLAGTGGYEQYF
large,TRBV6-8,TRBJ1-1,TRBD1,TGTGCCAGCACTCGACAGGGTTTAGGCACTGAAGCTTTCTTT,CASTRQGLGTEAFF
few,TRBV11-3,TRBJ1-3,NA,NA,CASSSSTGTGNTIYF
NA,TRBV10-1,TRBJ2-7,TRBD1,TGCGCCAGTCCGGGACAGTCACACGAGCAGTACTTC,CASPGQSHEQYF
NA,TRBV5-1,TRBJ1-4,TRBD1,TGCGCCAGCAGCTTGGGCCATGGGACAGGCAATGAAAAACTGTTTTTT,CASSLGHGTGNEKLFF
NA,TRBV6-1,TRBJ1-1,NA,TGTGCCAGCAGTGAAGGCCCAGGGTGGGACACTGAAGCTTTCTTT,CASSEGPGWDTEAFF
NA,TRBV9,TRBJ2-3,TRBD1,TGTGCCAGCAGTGAAAGAGGGCAGGGGGCAGGCACAGATACGCAGTATTTT,CASSERGQGAGTDTQYF
NA,TRBV28,TRBJ2-7,NA,TGTGCCAGCGGGGGGGGCCTATGGCCCTACGAGCAGTACTTC,CASGGGLWPYEQYF
NA,TRBV14,TRBJ1-1,NA,TGTGCCAGCAGCCAAGTCCTTAACACTGAAGCTTTCTTT,CASSQVLNTEAFF
few,TRBV11-3,TRBJ2-3,TRBD2,TGTGCCAGCAGCTTAGTCCCTCGGACTAGCGGGGGGACGCAGTATTTT,CASSLVPRTSGGTQYF
few,TRBV30,TRBJ2-1,NA,TGTGCCTGGAGTGTTGCAGGCCTATACAATGAGCAGTTCTTC,CAWSVAGLYNEQFF
NA,TRBV28,TRBJ2-4,NA,TGTGCCAGCAGTTTACGGCGCGGTGTGTTAAACATTCAGTACTTC,CASSLRRGVLNIQYF
NA,TRBV29-1,TRBJ1-1,NA,TGCAGCGTCCTCATCGGATCTTTAAACACTGAAGCTTTCTTT,CSVLIGSLNTEAFF
few,TRBV19,TRBJ2-1,TRBD1,TGTGCCAGTAGTCCAGGGGGACCCTACAATGAGCAGTTCTTC,CASSPGGPYNEQFF